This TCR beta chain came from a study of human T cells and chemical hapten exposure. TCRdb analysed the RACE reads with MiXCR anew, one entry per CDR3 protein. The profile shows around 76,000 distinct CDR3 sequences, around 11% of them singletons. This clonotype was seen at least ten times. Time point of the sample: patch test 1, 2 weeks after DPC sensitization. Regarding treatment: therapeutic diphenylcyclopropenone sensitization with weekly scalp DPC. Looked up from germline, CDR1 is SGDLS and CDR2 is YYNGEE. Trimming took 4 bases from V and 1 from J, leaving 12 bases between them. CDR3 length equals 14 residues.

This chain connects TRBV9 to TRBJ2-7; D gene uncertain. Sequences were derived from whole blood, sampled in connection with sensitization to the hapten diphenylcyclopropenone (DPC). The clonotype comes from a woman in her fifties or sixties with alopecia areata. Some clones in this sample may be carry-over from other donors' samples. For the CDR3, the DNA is TGTGCCAGCAGCCCTTCAGGCGGATCCTACGAGCAGTACTTC. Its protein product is CASSPSGGSYEQYF.